This T cell receptor (beta chain) emerged from a study of T cell responses to AZD1222 COVID-19 vaccine. Study background: Second-dose timings of about 4 or about 12 weeks were pooled.

Produced via immunoSEQ multiplex PCR; TCRdb's table is partial and in-frame only. The table shows around 120,000 clones, with 65% to 90% occurring only once. Turning to this clone: The antigen is unknown.

Looked up from germline, CDR1 is MNHNS and CDR2 is SASEGT. The CDR3 contains 16 residues. V shed 3 bases and J shed 0 bases, with 12 bases lying between them. Study-wide points: Dominant CD4 TCR responses targeted spike regions 160-218 and 743-854. Nearly half of spike-specific TCRs reportedly go after variant regions that carry no mutations. Females made up more of the donors, who were largely white British, and clonal diversity may have come out too low.

The specimen comprised peripheral blood, sampled on day 0 of AZD1222 vaccination. This chain links TRBV6-1 with TRBJ1-3; D remains unclear. The TCR was taken from an adult in good health. CDR3 sequence: CASSDAFRYSGNTIYF. Here the CDR3 DNA reads TGTGCCAGCAGTGATGCATTTAGGTACTCTGGAAACACCATATATTTT.